This T cell receptor beta chain was identified during a study of blood T cells in healthy people across ages. Total RNA extraction produced at least 5 micrograms (per sample) for the study. Study conclusions and caveats: The unsorted PBMCs prevented any conclusive comparison of naive versus antigen-experienced cells.

In the case of this clonotype: Its specificity is unknown.

Trimming took off 0 bases at V and 4 bases at J, with 5 bases between the two ends. Germline V gives CDR1 LGHNA, CDR2 YSLEER. The length of the CDR3 is 13 residues. With a J-beta primer mix and a sample-barcoded 5' primer, a second PCR ran about 6 to 11 cycles. The template-switch adaptor, which had 12 random nucleotides, put a tag on each cDNA molecule. CDR3-containing paired-end reads numbering at least 2.5 million came from each sample. TCRdb reprocessed the 5' RACE reads via MiXCR and lists one record per CDR3 protein. The sample shows about 1.8 million distinct CDR3 sequences, roughly 52% of them seen only once.

This chain connects TRBV4-3 to TRBJ2-3; D gene unclear. Sequencing used blood. The TCR comes from a woman aged 40 to 55 in good health. The CDR3 DNA reads TGCGCCAGCAGCCAAGAAGATGCAGATACGCAGTATTTT. It codes for CASSQEDADTQYF.